The next 30 T cell receptor beta chains were all read from a single sample in a study of breast tumors, draining lymph nodes, adjacent tissues. TCRdb re-called the multiplex PCR reads through MiXCR, storing one row per CDR3 protein. Of under 350,000 distinct CDR3 sequences listed, around 31% are singletons. Samples came from axillary lymph nodes draining the breast cancer. Input material: axillary lymph node tissue. Receptors originate from a female donor with breast cancer. Some clones in this sample may be carry-over from other donors' samples.

This clonotype was seen once. Being one base from a much bigger clone, this may be a read error. The chain carries TRBV12-3 or TRBV12-4 and TRBJ2-1; D is perhaps TRBD2 (5 bases). The CDR3 has 12 amino acids. Trimming stripped 7 bases from V and 8 bases from J, with 12 bases between. In DNA, the CDR3 is TGTGCCAGCACGAGGGTGGGCTATGAGCAGTTCTTC. Its translation: CASTRVGYEQFF.

This clonotype was seen at least ten times. The rearrangement joins TRBV6-4 to TRBJ2-3; D is unclear. Trimming pared 0 bases from V and 1 base from J, leaving 5 bases between. The CDR3 has 14 amino acids. In germline, CDR1 is MRHNA, CDR2 SNTAGT. CDR3 in amino acids: CASSDSPGTDTQYF. The DNA for the CDR3 is TGTGCCAGCAGTGACTCTCCCGGCACAGATACGCAGTATTTT.

There are a few counts of this clonotype. The chain combines TRBV5-1 with TRBJ2-5, with unresolved D. Trimming pared 1 base from V and 1 base from J, leaving 8 bases between. This CDR3 has 14 amino acids. Germline CDR1 SGHRS, CDR2 YFSETQ. CDR3 DNA sequence: TGCGCCAGCAGCTTGAGGAAGTCCCAAGAGACCCAGTACTTC. Amino acids: CASSLRKSQETQYF.

For this clonotype: Mismatch with germline at one junction end may stem from a read error. This chain joins TRBV11-2 and TRBJ1-4; D not resolved. The CDR3 contains 18 residues. In germline, CDR1 is SGHAT, CDR2 FQNNGV. The CDR3 loop is CASSLDTLDSRTNEKLFF. The CDR3 nucleotides read TGTGCCAGCAGCTTAGACACACTCGACTCAAGAACTAACGAAAAACTGTTTTTT. Based on the CDR3 plus reference TRBV11-2 and TRBJ1-4, the full variable domain is EAGVAQSPRYKIIEKRQSVAFWCNPISGHATLYWYQQILGQGPKLLIQFQNNGVVDDSQLPKDRFSAERLKGVDSTLKIQPAKLEDSAVYLCASSLDTLDSRTNEKLFFGSGTQLSVL.

This clonotype was detected ten times or more. CDR3: CAWSLGQDSGNTIYF. DNA for the CDR3: TGTGCCTGGAGTTTAGGGCAAGACTCTGGAAACACCATATATTTT. This chain uses TRBV30 with TRBJ1-3; D not resolved. Trimming pared 2 bases from V and 0 bases from J, leaving 11 bases between. The CDR3 is 15 residues long. Germline assignment: CDR1 GTSNPN and CDR2 SVGIG (reference sequence).

This clonotype has a count of ten or more. CDR3: CASGSPTGNRGYQETQYF. The CDR3 nucleotides are TGTGCTAGTGGTTCACCTACCGGAAACAGGGGGTACCAAGAGACCCAGTACTTC. The chain employs TRBV12-5 and TRBJ2-5; 8 bases map to TRBD1. Per the germline V gene, CDR1 is LGHNT and CDR2 is FRNRAP. This CDR3 has 18 amino acids. The trim removed 4 bases at V and 0 bases at J, leaving 13 bases unmatched.

This clonotype was seen a few times. The genes are TRBV5-6 and TRBJ1-2; D uncertain. Trimming pared 2 bases from V and 2 bases from J, leaving 10 bases between. Germline values: CDR1 SGHDT, CDR2 YYEEEE. This CDR3 is built from 14 residues. The CDR3 nucleotides read TGTGCCAGCAGCTTTGCAGAAGCAAACTATGGCTACACCTTC. As protein: CASSFAEANYGYTF.

With regard to this clonotype: A much larger clone lies a single base off, so this may be a read error. The chain links TRBV6-5 to TRBJ2-3; D possibly uses TRBD1 or TRBD2 (5 bases each). CDR1 and CDR2 from the germline V gene are MNHEY and SVGAGI. V was pared by 5 bases and J by 3 bases, with 12 bases between. This CDR3 contains 14 residues. The CDR3 nucleotides read TGTGCCAGCAGTCACCGGGGCAGGACAGATACGCAGTATTTT. Translation: CASSHRGRTDTQYF.

The sample holds many counts of this clonotype. The rearrangement uses TRBV7-9 and TRBJ2-5, with 7 bases fitting TRBD1. There are 14 residues in the CDR3. The V gene end was trimmed by 5 bases and the J gene end by 2 bases; junction bases not matched to a gene: 5. The germline V gene has CDR1 SEHNR and CDR2 FQNEAQ (reference sequence). The DNA of the CDR3 is TGTGCCAGCAGCCCGGGACAGATACAAGAGACCCAGTACTTC. This translates into CASSPGQIQETQYF.

The chain combines TRBV7-3 with TRBJ2-1; 8 bases line up with TRBD2. The CDR3 is made up of 15 amino acids. V gave up 2 bases and J gave up 10 bases; unmatched junction bases: 10. CDR1 and CDR2 (germline): SGHTA, FQGTGA. The CDR3 spells CASSLPWEAGVEQFF. The CDR3 DNA sequence: TGTGCCAGCAGCTTACCCTGGGAAGCGGGAGTGGAGCAGTTCTTC.

V and J are TRBV7-2 and TRBJ1-1; D gene unclear. The ends were cut back, 0 bases at V and 1 base at J, with 6 bases in the middle. The V gene's germline CDR1 is SGHTA and CDR2 FQGNSA. There are 14 residues in the CDR3. The CDR3 sequence is CASSLAPRNTEAFF. The CDR3 DNA follows: TGTGCCAGCAGCTTAGCGCCGAGGAACACTGAAGCTTTCTTT.

CDR3 bases: TGTGCCAGCTCACCACCTTCGAGGGGGAGTACAGGGCTTGTTCGATCGGAGACCCAGTACTTC. This codes for CASSPPSRGSTGLVRSETQYF. The chain uses TRBV18 and TRBJ2-5, with a weak D call TRBD1 (6 bases). V was cut by 0 bases and J by 5 bases, with 31 bases left in between. CDR3 length: 21 residues. The germline V gene encodes CDR1 KGHSH and CDR2 LQKENI.

On this clonotype: A much bigger clone sits one base away, suggesting this may be a read error. It is likely a read error, because the conserved phenylalanine at the end of the CDR3 is missing. The chain employs TRBV5-1 and TRBJ2-3; 14 bases agree with TRBD2. This CDR3 comprises 18 residues. V shed 2 bases and J 8 bases; nucleotides not matched to a gene: 13. Germline lookup yields CDR1 SGHRS and CDR2 YFSETQ. Here the CDR3 reads CASSFPIEGLAGDGTQYI. As DNA, the CDR3 is TGCGCCAGCAGCTTCCCCATCGAGGGACTAGCGGGAGATGGTACGCAGTATATT.

This clonotype was counted ten times or more. The genes are TRBV12-3 or TRBV12-4 and TRBJ2-3; possibly TRBD1 for D (6 bases). This CDR3 comprises 14 residues. Trimming cost V 3 bases and J 3 bases, with 10 bases left between them. For the CDR3, the DNA is TGTGCCAGCAGTTTTCTACAGGGAACAGATACGCAGTATTTT. Protein product: CASSFLQGTDTQYF.

In DNA, the CDR3 is TGCAGCGTTGGCGCGGGTAGCACAGATACGCAGTATTTT. It specifies CSVGAGSTDTQYF. The V gene is TRBV29-1, the J gene TRBJ2-3; D possibly corresponds to TRBD2 (5 bases). The CDR3 runs 13 residues. V lost 4 bases, J lost 0 bases, and 8 bases lay in between. Germline V gene data show CDR1 as SQVTM and CDR2 as ANQGSEA.

This clonotype appeared many times. V and J are TRBV20-1 and TRBJ2-3; D might be TRBD2 (6 bases). Trimming pared 3 bases from V and 5 bases from J, leaving 12 bases between. Per the germline V gene, CDR1 is DFQATT and CDR2 is SNEGSKA (reference sequence). This CDR3 region has 13 residues. The CDR3 sequence: CSARSGWVDTQYF. The CDR3 DNA reads as TGCAGTGCTAGGAGCGGGTGGGTAGATACGCAGTATTTT.

This clonotype occurred many times. J is TRBJ1-3 and V is TRBV10-3; D perhaps matches TRBD1 (6 bases). This CDR3 is built from 14 residues. Germline CDR1 reads ENHRY; CDR2 reads SYGVKD. Trimming stripped 4 bases from V and 8 bases from J, with 15 bases between. The chain's CDR3 is CAISGSGEVDTIYF. The DNA for the CDR3 is TGTGCCATCAGTGGTTCAGGGGAGGTAGACACCATATATTTT.

This clonotype was observed many times. V gene TRBV6-4 combines with J gene TRBJ2-2; D unclear. The CDR3 is made up of 13 amino acids. CDR1 is MRHNA and CDR2 is SNTAGT in the germline V gene. Trimming cost V 5 bases and J 6 bases, with 10 bases left between them. The CDR3 is CASSSAFPGELFF. The DNA of the CDR3 is TGTGCCAGCAGTAGCGCCTTCCCCGGGGAGCTGTTTTTT.

This clonotype appeared many times. J is TRBJ2-1 and V is TRBV12-5; D is undetermined. The CDR3 has 12 residues. V lost 7 bases and J 1 base, leaving 5 bases between the germline ends. Per the germline V gene, CDR1 is LGHNT and CDR2 is FRNRAP. The CDR3 sequence: CASVGSYNEQFF. The CDR3 nucleotides read TGTGCTAGTGTAGGGTCCTACAATGAGCAGTTCTTC.

This clonotype was picked up many times. The V and J genes are TRBV29-1 and TRBJ2-5; 8 nucleotides align to TRBD1. Trimming at V came to 5 bases and at J to 5 bases, leaving 4 bases not matched to a gene. CDR3 length equals 12 residues. Germline CDR1 and CDR2: SQVTM and ANQGSEA. The CDR3 nucleotides read TGCAGCGTTCAGGGGGCCGTGGAGACCCAGTACTTC. It is translated as CSVQGAVETQYF. The full variable domain, in which reference TRBV29-1 and TRBJ2-5 provide the parts outside the CDR3, is SAVISQKPSRDICQRGTSLTIQCQVDSQVTMMFWYRQQPGQSLTLIATANQGSEATYESGFVIDKFPISRPNLTFSTLTVSNMSPEDSSIYLCSVQGAVETQYFGPGTRLLVL.

This clonotype was recorded at least ten times. A junction end diverges from the germline sequence, so it may reflect a read error. Here the CDR3 DNA reads TGTGCTAGCAGCCCAGGACTAGGTAGCACAGATACGCAGTATTTT. This sequence encodes CASSPGLGSTDTQYF. V is TRBV7-7 and J is TRBJ2-3, with 7 positions matching TRBD2. Germline CDR1 and CDR2: SSHAT and FNYEAQ (reference sequence). The CDR3 loop spans 15 amino acids.

This clonotype appeared a few times. The rearrangement joins TRBV27 to TRBJ1-5, with D unresolved. From germline, CDR1 is MNHEY and CDR2 SMNVEV (reference sequence). V lost 2 bases and J 9 bases, leaving 11 bases between the germline ends. This CDR3 comprises 13 residues. The chain's CDR3 is CASSLKLESPQHF. CDR3 coding DNA: TGTGCCAGCAGTTTAAAGTTGGAATCGCCCCAGCATTTT.

This clonotype was observed a handful of times. V is TRBV30 and J is TRBJ2-1; 7 positions agree with TRBD2. CDR1 and CDR2 (germline): GTSNPN, SVGIG (reference sequence). The CDR3 loop spans 17 amino acids. V was clipped by 0 bases and J by 5 bases; unmatched bases: 13. In DNA form, the CDR3 reads TGTGCCTGGAGTGTACGAAGGGGACGGACTAGGGACAATGAGCAGTTCTTC. Protein product: CAWSVRRGRTRDNEQFF.

The genes are TRBV18 and TRBJ2-3; 9 bases match TRBD1. The CDR3 has 16 amino acids. The germline gives CDR1 KGHSH, CDR2 LQKENI. The junction had 4 bases not matched to a gene; V was cut back by 0 bases and J by 3 bases. CDR3 sequence reads: CASSPPGQGVTDTQYF. CDR3 nucleotide sequence: TGTGCCAGCTCACCACCGGGACAGGGAGTTACAGATACGCAGTATTTT. The full variable domain, completed using reference TRBV18 and TRBJ2-3, is NAGVMQNPRHLVRRRGQEARLRCSPMKGHSHVYWYRQLPEEGLKFMVYLQKENIIDESGMPKERFSAEFPKEGPSILRIQQVVRGDSAAYFCASSPPGQGVTDTQYFGPGTRLTVL.

This clonotype was found many times. This chain uses TRBV11-2 with TRBJ1-2, with D possibly matching TRBD1 (5 bases). V shed 4 bases and J shed 8 bases, with 17 bases lying between them. This CDR3 spans 14 amino acids. The germline V gene encodes CDR1 SGHAT and CDR2 FQNNGV. The DNA of the CDR3 is TGTGCCAGCAGCTCTCACAGGTTGATGGACGGCTACACCTTC. Amino acids: CASSSHRLMDGYTF. Full variable domain (remainder filled in from reference TRBV11-2 and TRBJ1-2): EAGVAQSPRYKIIEKRQSVAFWCNPISGHATLYWYQQILGQGPKLLIQFQNNGVVDDSQLPKDRFSAERLKGVDSTLKIQPAKLEDSAVYLCASSSHRLMDGYTFGSGTRLTVV.

V usage is TRBV10-3 and J usage is TRBJ1-4; no clear D gene. The CDR3 contains 13 residues. V dropped 0 bases and J dropped 13 bases, with 12 bases sitting between them. Germline CDR1 is ENHRY and CDR2 is SYGVKD. The CDR3 loop is CAISESRVAGLFF. CDR3 in DNA: TGTGCCATCAGTGAGTCAAGGGTAGCGGGACTGTTTTTT.

At least ten counts were recorded for this clonotype. J is TRBJ2-2 and V is TRBV12-3 or TRBV12-4; 9 bases line up with TRBD2. V shed 3 bases, J shed 7 bases, and the junction held 6 bases outside the gene matches. The CDR3 totals 15 residues. This CDR3 reads CASSLDSGRIGELFF. CDR3 coding DNA: TGTGCCAGCAGTTTGGATAGCGGGAGAATCGGGGAGCTGTTTTTT.

The table lists this clonotype with a few counts. This chain links TRBV6-5 with TRBJ2-2, with D unresolved. In germline, CDR1 is MNHEY, CDR2 SVGAGI. The CDR3 consists of 13 residues. Trimming pared 3 bases from V and 1 base from J, leaving 3 bases between. The CDR3 DNA reads TGTGCCAGCAGTTATCAGAACACCGGGGAGCTGTTTTTT. Its protein product is CASSYQNTGELFF.

V usage is TRBV12-5 and J usage is TRBJ2-7; a weak D match, TRBD2 (6 bases). Germline CDR1 and CDR2: LGHNT and FRNRAP. V lost 1 base and J 3 bases, leaving 10 bases between the germline ends. The CDR3 has 14 amino acids. CDR3 nucleotide sequence: TGTGCTAGTGGTTTGGGGGCGGGGAGCTACGAGCAGTACTTC. Its translation: CASGLGAGSYEQYF.

This clonotype was detected ten times or more. V and J are TRBV7-9 and TRBJ1-2, with TRBD1 identical over 9 bases. V trimming: 1 base; J trimming: 4 bases; junction bases outside the gene matches: 4. The CDR3 totals 15 residues. The germline V gene has CDR1 SEHNR and CDR2 FQNEAQ (reference sequence). As DNA, the CDR3 is TGTGCCAGCAGCTTAGAGGGACAGGGAGCCTATGGCTACACCTTC. Translation gives CASSLEGQGAYGYTF.